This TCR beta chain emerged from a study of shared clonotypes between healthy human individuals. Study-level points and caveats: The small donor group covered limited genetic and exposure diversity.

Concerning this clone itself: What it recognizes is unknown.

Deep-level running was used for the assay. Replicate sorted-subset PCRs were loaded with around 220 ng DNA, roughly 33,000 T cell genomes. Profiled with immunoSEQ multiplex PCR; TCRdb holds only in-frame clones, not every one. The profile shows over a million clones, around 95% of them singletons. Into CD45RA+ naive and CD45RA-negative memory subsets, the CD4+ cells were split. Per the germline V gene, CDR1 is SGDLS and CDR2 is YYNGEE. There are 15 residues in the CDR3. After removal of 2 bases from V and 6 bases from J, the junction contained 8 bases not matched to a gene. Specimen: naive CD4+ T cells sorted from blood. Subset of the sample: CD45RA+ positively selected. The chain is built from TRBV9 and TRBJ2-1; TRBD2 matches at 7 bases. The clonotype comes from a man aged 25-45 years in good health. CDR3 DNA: TGTGCCAGCAGCGTGTCCAGCGGGATGTTCAATGAGCAGTTCTTC. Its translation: CASSVSSGMFNEQFF.